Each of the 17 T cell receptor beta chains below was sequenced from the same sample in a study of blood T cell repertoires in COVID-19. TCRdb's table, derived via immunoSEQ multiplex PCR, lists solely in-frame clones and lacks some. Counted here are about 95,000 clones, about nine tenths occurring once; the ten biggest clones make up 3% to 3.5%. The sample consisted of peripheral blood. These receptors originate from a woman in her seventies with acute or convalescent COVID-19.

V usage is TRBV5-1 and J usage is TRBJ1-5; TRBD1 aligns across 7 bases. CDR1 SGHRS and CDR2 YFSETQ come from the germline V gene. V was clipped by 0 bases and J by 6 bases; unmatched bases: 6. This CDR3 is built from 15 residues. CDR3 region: CASSLGQGEGQPQHF. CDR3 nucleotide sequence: TGCGCCAGCAGCTTGGGACAGGGTGAAGGTCAGCCCCAGCATTTT.

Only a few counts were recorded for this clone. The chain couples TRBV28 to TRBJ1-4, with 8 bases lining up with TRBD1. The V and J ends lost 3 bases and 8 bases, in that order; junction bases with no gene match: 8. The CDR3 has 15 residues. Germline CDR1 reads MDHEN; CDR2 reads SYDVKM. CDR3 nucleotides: TGTGCCAGCAGTTTTCCCGGACAGGGTAGCGAAAAACTGTTTTTT. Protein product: CASSFPGQGSEKLFF.

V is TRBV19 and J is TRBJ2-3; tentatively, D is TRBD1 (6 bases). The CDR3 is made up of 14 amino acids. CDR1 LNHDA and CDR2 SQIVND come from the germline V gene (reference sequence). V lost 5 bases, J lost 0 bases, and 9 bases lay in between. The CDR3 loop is CASSSGTSTDTQYF. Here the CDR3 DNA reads TGTGCCAGTAGTTCCGGGACAAGCACAGATACGCAGTATTTT.

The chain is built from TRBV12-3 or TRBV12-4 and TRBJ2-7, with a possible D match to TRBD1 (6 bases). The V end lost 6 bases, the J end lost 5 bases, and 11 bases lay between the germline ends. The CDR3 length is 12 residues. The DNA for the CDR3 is TGTGCCAGCAGCCTTTACAGGGACGAGCAGTACTTC. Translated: CASSLYRDEQYF.

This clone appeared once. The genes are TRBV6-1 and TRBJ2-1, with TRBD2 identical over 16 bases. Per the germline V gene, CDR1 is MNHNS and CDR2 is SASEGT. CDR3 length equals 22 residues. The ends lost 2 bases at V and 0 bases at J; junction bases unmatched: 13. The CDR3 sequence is CASSEWPRPGLAGGSSYNEQFF. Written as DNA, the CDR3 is TGTGCCAGCAGTGAATGGCCCCGACCGGGACTAGCGGGAGGGAGCTCCTACAATGAGCAGTTCTTC.

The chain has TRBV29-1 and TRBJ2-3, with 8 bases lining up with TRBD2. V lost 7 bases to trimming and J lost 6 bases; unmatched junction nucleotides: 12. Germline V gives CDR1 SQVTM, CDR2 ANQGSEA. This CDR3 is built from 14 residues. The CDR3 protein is CSASTSGAGDTQYF. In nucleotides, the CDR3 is TGCAGCGCCTCCACTAGCGGAGCCGGGGATACGCAGTATTTT.

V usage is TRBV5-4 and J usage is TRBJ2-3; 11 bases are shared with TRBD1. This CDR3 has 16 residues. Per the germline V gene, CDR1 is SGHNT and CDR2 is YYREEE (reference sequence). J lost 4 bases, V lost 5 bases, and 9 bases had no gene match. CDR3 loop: CASRPSGDRGADTQYF. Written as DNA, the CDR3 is TGTGCCAGCAGACCATCCGGGGACAGGGGGGCAGATACGCAGTATTTT. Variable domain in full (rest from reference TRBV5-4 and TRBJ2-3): ETGVTQSPTHLIKTRGQQVTLRCSSQSGHNTVSWYQQALGQGPQFIFQYYREEENGRGNFPPRFSGLQFPNYSSELNVNALELDDSALYLCASRPSGDRGADTQYFGPGTRLTVL.

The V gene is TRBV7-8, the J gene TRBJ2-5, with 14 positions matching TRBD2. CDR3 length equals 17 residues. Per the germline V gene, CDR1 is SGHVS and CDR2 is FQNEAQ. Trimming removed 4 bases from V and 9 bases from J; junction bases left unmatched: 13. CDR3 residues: CASSSQRGTSGSDSQYF. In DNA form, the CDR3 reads TGTGCCAGCAGCTCCCAGCGTGGGACTAGCGGGAGTGATTCCCAGTACTTC.

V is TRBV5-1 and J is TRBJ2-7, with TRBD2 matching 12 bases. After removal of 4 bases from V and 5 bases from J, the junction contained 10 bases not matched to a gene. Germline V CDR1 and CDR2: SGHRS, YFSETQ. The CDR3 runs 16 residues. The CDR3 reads CASSNLAGGIVNEQYF. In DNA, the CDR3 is TGCGCCAGCAGCAACCTAGCGGGAGGGATCGTCAACGAGCAGTACTTC.

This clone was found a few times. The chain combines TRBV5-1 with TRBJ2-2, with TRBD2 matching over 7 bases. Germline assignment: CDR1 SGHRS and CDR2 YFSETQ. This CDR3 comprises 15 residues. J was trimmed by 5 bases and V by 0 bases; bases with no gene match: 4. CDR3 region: CASSLDLAVTGELFF. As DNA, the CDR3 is TGCGCCAGCAGCTTGGATCTAGCGGTGACCGGGGAGCTGTTTTTT.

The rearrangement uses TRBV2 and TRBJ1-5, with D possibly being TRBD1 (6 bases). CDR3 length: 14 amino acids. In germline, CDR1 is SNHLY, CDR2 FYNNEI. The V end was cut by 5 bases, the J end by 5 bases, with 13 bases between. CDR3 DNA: TGTGCCAGCAGTATAGACAGGTCGGATCAGCCCCAGCATTTT. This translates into CASSIDRSDQPQHF.

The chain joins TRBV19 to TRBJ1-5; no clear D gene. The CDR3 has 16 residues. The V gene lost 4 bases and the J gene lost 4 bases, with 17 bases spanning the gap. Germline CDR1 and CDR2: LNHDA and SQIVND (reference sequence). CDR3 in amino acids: CASSRSPGTLNQPQHF. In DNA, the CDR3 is TGTGCCAGTAGTAGAAGCCCGGGAACCCTAAATCAGCCCCAGCATTTT.

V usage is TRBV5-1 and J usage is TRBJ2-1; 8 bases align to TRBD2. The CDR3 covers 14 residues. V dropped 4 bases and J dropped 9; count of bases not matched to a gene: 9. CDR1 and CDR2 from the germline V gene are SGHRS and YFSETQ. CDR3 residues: CASSLAGSWSEQFF. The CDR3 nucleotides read TGCGCCAGCAGCCTAGCGGGTTCGTGGAGTGAGCAGTTCTTC.

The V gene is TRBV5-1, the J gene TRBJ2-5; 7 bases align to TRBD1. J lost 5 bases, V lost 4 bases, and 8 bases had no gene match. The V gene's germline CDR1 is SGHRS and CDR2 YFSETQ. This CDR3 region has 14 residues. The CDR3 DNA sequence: TGCGCCAGCAGCATAAACAGGGGTGGGGAGACCCAGTACTTC. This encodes CASSINRGGETQYF.

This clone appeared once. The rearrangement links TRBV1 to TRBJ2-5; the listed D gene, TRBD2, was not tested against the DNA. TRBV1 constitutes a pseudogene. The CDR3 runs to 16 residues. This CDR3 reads CTSSQAGTSREETQYF. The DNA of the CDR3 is TGCACCAGCAGCCAAGCTGGGACTAGTAGAGAAGAGACCCAGTACTTC.

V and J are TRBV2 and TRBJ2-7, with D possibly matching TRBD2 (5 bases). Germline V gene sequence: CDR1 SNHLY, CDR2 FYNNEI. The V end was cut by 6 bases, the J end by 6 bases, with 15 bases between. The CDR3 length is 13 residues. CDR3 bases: TGTGCCAGCAGAGGACTCTCAGCCGTCGAGCAGTACTTC. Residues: CASRGLSAVEQYF.

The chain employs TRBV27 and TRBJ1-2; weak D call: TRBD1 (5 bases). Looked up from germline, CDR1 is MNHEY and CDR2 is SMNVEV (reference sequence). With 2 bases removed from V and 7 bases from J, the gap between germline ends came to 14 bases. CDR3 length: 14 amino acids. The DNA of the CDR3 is TGTGCCAGCAGTTTAGGCCAGGGAAGGGGTGGCTACACCTTC. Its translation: CASSLGQGRGGYTF.